These T cell receptor beta chains were read from a single sample in a study of Ad26.COV2.S vaccination and SARS-CoV-2 variants. Using immunoSEQ multiplex PCR, the repertoire was profiled, and TCRdb retains in-frame clones only, with some absent. The table has approximately 500,000 clones, about 83% seen once. Sequenced here: peripheral blood, sampled in a trial of Ad26.COV2.S vaccine versus placebo. These receptors originate from a person between 18 and 65 years old who received the Ad26.COV2.S COVID-19 vaccine or a placebo. Each CDR3 is given with its conserved first and last residue. Each record gives: clone size, D gene, J gene, V gene, CDR3 DNA, CDR3 protein. A D gene is named only where the DNA matches it firmly. Some rows have no size entry. The others give once, few or many, or a class for an expanded clone.

>once|.|TRBJ1-1|TRBV2
TGTGCCAGCACTTTGGGGGCTTTTGCTGAAGCTTTCTTT
CASTLGAFAEAFF
>.|.|TRBJ2-7|TRBV6-5
TGTGCCAGCAGTTCCCCCGGAGGCACCTACGAGCAGTACTTC
CASSSPGGTYEQYF
>.|.|TRBJ1-2|TRBV30
TGTGCCTGGAGTGTTTCTCGCGGCGGCTATGGCTACACCTTC
CAWSVSRGGYGYTF
>.|.|TRBJ2-7|TRBV28
TGTGCCAGCAGTTTGGACAGCTACTACGAGCAGTACTTC
CASSLDSYYEQYF
>.|TRBD1|TRBJ1-2|TRBV11-1
TGTGCCAGCAGCCCACAGGGGGCGGCGGGCTACACCTTC
CASSPQGAAGYTF
>.|TRBD2|TRBJ2-2|TRBV7-8
TGTGCCAGCAGCCTACCTAGCGGGAGGGCAGGGGAGCTGTTTTTT
CASSLPSGRAGELFF
>.|.|TRBJ2-1|TRBV5-1
TGCGCCAGCAGCGTATCGGACGAACCATACAATGAGCAGTTCTTC
CASSVSDEPYNEQFF
>.|TRBD2|TRBJ2-3|TRBV28
TGTGCCAGCAGTTTCTTTGGGGTAGCGGGAATCACAGATACGCAGTATTTT
CASSFFGVAGITDTQYF
>.|.|TRBJ2-7|TRBV11-2
TGTGCCAGCACCGGGACATTCTCCTACGAGCAGTACTTC
CASTGTFSYEQYF
>.|.|TRBJ2-3|TRBV28
TGTGCCAGCACTCGCACAGATACGCAGTATTTT
CASTRTDTQYF
>once|.|TRBJ1-6|TRBV2
TGTGCCAGCAGCATAGGGAGCATCTATAATTCACCCCTCCACTTT
CASSIGSIYNSPLHF
>.|.|TRBJ2-3|TRBV25-1
TGTGCCAGCAGTAAAGCCTCCACAGATACGCAGTATTTT
CASSKASTDTQYF
>.|.|TRBJ2-4|TRBV30
TGTGCCTGGAGTGAGGGCGGGCGCGAAAACATTCAGTACTTC
CAWSEGGRENIQYF
>.|.|TRBJ1-3|TRBV19
TGTGCCAGTGCTGAAATCTCTGGAAACACCATATATTTT
CASAEISGNTIYF
>once|.|TRBJ1-4|TRBV6-1
TGTGCCAGCACCGAAACGGACAGCGAAAAACTGTTTTTT
CASTETDSEKLFF
>.|TRBD1|TRBJ2-2|TRBV9
TGTGCCAGCAGCGTAGCTGGGACAGGGGTGACCGGGGAGCTGTTTTTT
CASSVAGTGVTGELFF
>.|TRBD1|TRBJ2-2|TRBV6-5
TGTGCCAGCAGATCCGCGACAGGGACCACCGGGGAGCTGTTTTTT
CASRSATGTTGELFF
>.|.|TRBJ2-1|TRBV6-1
TGTGCCAGCAGTGAAGGCCCCCGACTTCTGGTTATCTTC
CASSEGPRLLVIF
>.|.|TRBJ2-5|TRBV5-1
TGCGCCAGCAGCTCCGGACGGATCCAAGAGACCCAGTACTTC
CASSSGRIQETQYF